The 13 T cell receptor beta chains in this list originate from one sample, sequenced in a study of cytomegalovirus exposure and HLA in healthy donors. PCR primers comprised 60 Vbeta and 13 Jbeta primers. Clones were sequenced by immunoSEQ multiplex PCR, and TCRdb holds only the in-frame ones, with some missing. The table includes about 200,000 clones, over 80% detected once. The sample was PBMCs. Receptors were obtained from a young man in good health and CMV-seronegative.

The V and J genes are TRBV7-9 and TRBJ2-7; 9 nucleotides line up with TRBD2. The germline CDR1 and CDR2 sequences are SEHNR and FQNEAQ (reference sequence). Losses at the gene ends were 3 bases for V and 5 bases for J; bases not matched to a gene: 17. This CDR3 is built from 18 residues. The CDR3 loop reads CASSFPSPSGGPTNEQYF. CDR3 bases: TGTGCCAGCAGCTTTCCCTCCCCCAGCGGGGGGCCCACAAACGAGCAGTACTTC.

J is TRBJ2-1 and V is TRBV14; the match to TRBD2 covers 9 bases. Per the germline V gene, CDR1 is SGHDN and CDR2 is FVKESK. CDR3 size: 15 residues. V lost 4 bases, J lost 4 bases, and 5 bases stayed unmatched. CDR3 nucleotide sequence: TGTGCCAGCAGCCCTCTAGCGGGGAGATACAATGAGCAGTTCTTC. It yields the protein CASSPLAGRYNEQFF. Complete variable domain (other parts from reference TRBV14 and TRBJ2-1): EAGVTQFPSHSVIEKGQTVTLRCDPISGHDNLYWYRRVMGKEIKFLLHFVKESKQDESGMPNNRFLAERTGGTYSTLKVQPAELEDSGVYFCASSPLAGRYNEQFFGPGTRLTVL.

This sequence joins TRBV6-1 and TRBJ1-5, with 7 bases aligning to TRBD1. Germline V CDR1 and CDR2: MNHNS, SASEGT. V trimming: 6 bases; J trimming: 9 bases; junction bases outside the gene matches: 11. CDR3 size: 14 residues. The CDR3 here is CASRGQPDWGPQHF. For the CDR3, the DNA is TGTGCCAGCAGGGGACAGCCAGACTGGGGGCCCCAGCATTTT.

The rearrangement links TRBV10-3 to TRBJ1-2; D uncertain. The ends were cut back, 0 bases at V and 8 bases at J, with 10 bases in the middle. The length of the CDR3 is 13 residues. CDR1 and CDR2 from the germline V gene are ENHRY and SYGVKD. This chain's CDR3 is CAISESGSGGYTF. The CDR3 DNA follows: TGTGCCATCAGTGAGTCGGGGTCGGGAGGCTACACCTTC.

CDR3 in DNA: TGTGCCAGCAGCAGGACAGGGGGCGGCTACACCTTC. Its protein is CASSRTGGGYTF. V and J are TRBV6-5 and TRBJ1-2, with TRBD1 matching 11 bases. There are 12 residues in the CDR3. J gave up 8 bases and V 6 bases, and 2 bases lay outside the gene matches. Germline loops: CDR1 MNHEY, CDR2 SVGAGI.

The sample holds a few counts of this clone. The CDR3 region has the DNA TGTGCCTGGACGGGACAGATGAACACTGAAGCTTTCTTT. Translating gives CAWTGQMNTEAFF. This chain uses TRBV30 with TRBJ1-1; 7 bases agree with TRBD1. The V gene's germline CDR1 is GTSNPN and CDR2 SVGIG (reference sequence). After removal of 4 bases from V and 0 bases from J, the junction contained 2 bases not matched to a gene. The CDR3 sequence is 13 residues long.

This sequence joins TRBV28 and TRBJ2-5; perhaps TRBD2 as D (5 bases). CDR3 size: 17 residues. Trimming pared 6 bases from V and 2 bases from J, leaving 22 bases between. Germline values: CDR1 MDHEN, CDR2 SYDVKM. CDR3 protein: CASSPTPPTPGQETQYF. DNA for the CDR3: TGTGCCAGCAGCCCCACCCCCCCTACGCCGGGACAAGAGACCCAGTACTTC.

The chain uses TRBV14 and TRBJ2-5; D not certain. CDR1 is SGHDN, CDR2 FVKESK, per germline. CDR3 size: 14 residues. The V gene lost 1 base and the J gene lost 7 bases, with 13 bases spanning the gap. As DNA, the CDR3 is TGTGCCAGCAGCCAAGGCCTAGTTGTAGGGACCCAGTACTTC. Translated: CASSQGLVVGTQYF.

The V gene is TRBV19, the J gene TRBJ1-2; perhaps TRBD1 as D (6 bases). This CDR3 has 14 amino acids. V lost 1 base and J 7 bases, leaving 13 bases between the germline ends. The V gene's germline CDR1 is LNHDA and CDR2 SQIVND (reference sequence). The CDR3 nucleotides read TGTGCCAGTAGTATAGCCCAGGGGCGGATTGGCTACACCTTC. Its translation: CASSIAQGRIGYTF.

The chain recombines TRBV7-9 with TRBJ1-4; 8 positions match TRBD1. V lost 3 bases and J lost 8; bases outside the gene matches: 5. The CDR3 covers 14 residues. Germline lookup yields CDR1 SEHNR and CDR2 FQNEAQ (reference sequence). The CDR3 DNA is TGTGCCAGCAGCTTCCCGGACAGGGAGGAAAAACTGTTTTTT. Amino acid sequence: CASSFPDREEKLFF.

In this sample, this clone turned up once. V and J are TRBV6-6 and TRBJ2-5, with 7 bases that match TRBD2. The ends lost 2 bases at V and 1 base at J; junction bases unmatched: 7. This CDR3 spans 16 amino acids. CDR1 is MNHNY, CDR2 SVGAGI, per germline (reference sequence). CDR3 nucleotide sequence: TGTGCCAGCAGTTACCCGAAAGCGGGACTCCAAGAGACCCAGTACTTC. It translates to CASSYPKAGLQETQYF.

This clone was observed a single time. The rearrangement links TRBV6-6 to TRBJ1-5; the match to TRBD1 covers 7 bases. Trimming cost V 6 bases and J 5 bases; bases outside gene matches: 10. CDR1 MNHNY and CDR2 SVGAGI come from the germline V gene (reference sequence). The CDR3 has 15 amino acids. CDR3 sequence: CASSSGTAHDQPQHF. The CDR3 nucleotides read TGTGCCAGCAGCTCCGGGACAGCCCATGATCAGCCCCAGCATTTT.

The rearrangement links TRBV27 to TRBJ2-5; TRBD1 matches at 7 bases. V trimming: 2 bases; J trimming: 2 bases; junction bases outside the gene matches: 2. Germline V gene data show CDR1 as MNHEY and CDR2 as SMNVEV (reference sequence). CDR3 length: 14 amino acids. DNA of the CDR3: TGTGCCAGCAGTTTAACGGACAGGCAAGAGACCCAGTACTTC. Protein product: CASSLTDRQETQYF.